Below, 13 T cell receptor beta chains from the same sample are listed, as sequenced in a study of cytomegalovirus exposure and HLA in healthy donors. Method: immunoSEQ multiplex PCR; TCRdb's copy keeps in-frame clones and lacks some. Of over 150,000 clones in the sample, 86% were seen once. Sample: PBMCs. The receptors originated from a woman under 30 in good health and CMV-seronegative.

The chain joins TRBV5-6 to TRBJ2-7; D remains ambiguous. Germline CDR1 and CDR2: SGHDT and YYEEEE. V dropped 4 bases and J dropped 6 bases, with 8 bases sitting between them. There are 11 residues in the CDR3. CDR3: CASSRSTEQYF. DNA of the CDR3: TGTGCCAGCAGCCGGAGTACCGAGCAGTACTTC.

The chain links TRBV6-5 to TRBJ1-6; D gene uncertain. The CDR3 extends over 16 amino acids. Trimming cost V 0 bases and J 9 bases, with 15 bases left between them. The V gene's germline CDR1 is MNHEY and CDR2 SVGAGI. The chain's CDR3 is CASSYSGSATGSPLHF. The CDR3 coding sequence is TGTGCCAGCAGTTACTCTGGGTCCGCCACGGGTTCACCCCTCCACTTT.

V and J are TRBV19 and TRBJ2-3; 13 bases are a match to TRBD2. The CDR3 extends over 16 amino acids. V shed 4 bases, J shed 3 bases, and the junction held 4 bases outside the gene matches. Germline V lookup: CDR1 LNHDA, CDR2 SQIVND (reference sequence). CDR3 DNA sequence: TGTGCCAGTAGTACGACTAGCGGGAGGTTAACAGATACGCAGTATTTT. This sequence encodes CASSTTSGRLTDTQYF.

This chain connects TRBV11-3 to TRBJ2-7; 9 bases map to TRBD1. CDR3 length: 14 amino acids. With V trimmed by 9 bases and J by 5 bases, 11 bases remained unmatched. Germline-derived CDR1 and CDR2 are SGHNT and YENEEA. This chain's CDR3 is CARPDRDRVDEQYF. CDR3 bases: TGTGCCAGGCCCGACCGGGACAGGGTTGACGAGCAGTACTTC. Full variable domain (missing parts from reference TRBV11-3 and TRBJ2-7): EAGVVQSPRYKIIEKKQPVAFWCNPISGHNTLYWYLQNLGQGPELLIRYENEEAVDDSQLPKDRFSAERLKGVDSTLKIQPAELGDSAVYLCARPDRDRVDEQYFGPGTRLTVT.

The chain joins TRBV5-1 to TRBJ1-1; 7 positions match TRBD1. Germline lookup yields CDR1 SGHRS and CDR2 YFSETQ. CDR3 size: 14 residues. The ends lost 6 bases at V and 7 bases at J; junction bases unmatched: 12. The CDR3 bases are TGCGCCAGCAATGACAGGGACGGTCCTTATGAAGCTTTCTTT. This sequence encodes CASNDRDGPYEAFF.

The CDR3 coding sequence is TGTGCCAGCAGGGAACCGGACAGGGACAGAAATGAAAAACTGTTTTTT. This translates into CASREPDRDRNEKLFF. This sequence joins TRBV6-1 and TRBJ1-4; 8 positions agree with TRBD1. Unmatched junction bases numbered 11, after V lost 6 bases and J lost 5 bases. The CDR3 length is 16 residues. The germline V gene encodes CDR1 MNHNS and CDR2 SASEGT.

V and J are TRBV6-5 and TRBJ2-5, with a tentative D call TRBD2 (5 bases). The ends were cut back, 0 bases at V and 4 bases at J, with 9 bases in the middle. From germline, CDR1 is MNHEY and CDR2 SVGAGI. The CDR3 length is 14 residues. DNA for the CDR3: TGTGCCAGCAGTTACTCGATACGGGGAGAGACCCAGTACTTC. Its translation is CASSYSIRGETQYF.

This clone was recorded once. The gene calls are TRBV7-9 and TRBJ2-1; maybe TRBD1 (6 bases). Germline loops: CDR1 SEHNR, CDR2 FQNEAQ (reference sequence). The CDR3 sequence is 13 residues long. The V and J ends lost 7 bases and 4 bases respectively, with 11 bases between them. The CDR3 coding sequence is TGTGCCAGCACACACACAGGGTACAATGAGCAGTTCTTC. This translates into CASTHTGYNEQFF.

The J gene is TRBJ2-7, the V gene TRBV13; TRBD2 matches 7 bases. Germline V gene lookup returns CDR1 PRHDT and CDR2 FYEKMQ (reference sequence). With 1 base clipped from V and 1 base from J, the junction kept 4 bases outside the gene matches. The CDR3 loop spans 15 amino acids. The CDR3, as DNA: TGTGCCAGCAGCTTAGCATCGCGGGGGTCCTACGAGCAGTACTTC. Protein: CASSLASRGSYEQYF.

The gene calls are TRBV6-1 and TRBJ1-2, with D uncertain. Germline V gene sequence: CDR1 MNHNS, CDR2 SASEGT. Between the trimmed V and J ends, which lost 1 base and 1 base, there was a span of 19 bases. The CDR3 is made up of 18 amino acids. In nucleotides, the CDR3 is TGTGCCAGCAGTGAAGAGTCGGCAGGCCGCACCTTTAACTATGGCTACACCTTC. Amino acid sequence: CASSEESAGRTFNYGYTF.

The genes are TRBV5-4 and TRBJ1-3; 7 bases match TRBD1. Per the germline V gene, CDR1 is SGHNT and CDR2 is YYREEE (reference sequence). The CDR3 sequence is 19 residues long. Trimming at V came to 0 bases and at J to 0 bases, leaving 12 bases not matched to a gene. The CDR3 loop reads CASSLGGQARWSSGNTIYF. The CDR3 DNA reads as TGTGCCAGCAGCTTGGGAGGACAGGCCCGTTGGAGCTCTGGAAACACCATATATTTT.

The chain links TRBV14 to TRBJ2-7, with unresolved D. The CDR3 extends over 14 amino acids. Per the germline V gene, CDR1 is SGHDN and CDR2 is FVKESK. Trimming took off 4 bases at V and 0 bases at J, with 10 bases between the two ends. The CDR3 is CASSLTGASYEQYF. CDR3 DNA sequence: TGTGCCAGCAGCCTGACGGGTGCCTCCTACGAGCAGTACTTC.

The chain recombines TRBV2 with TRBJ2-7; 10 bases map to TRBD1. This CDR3 contains 15 residues. Per the germline V gene, CDR1 is SNHLY and CDR2 is FYNNEI. J was trimmed by 2 bases and V by 10 bases; bases with no gene match: 11. In DNA, the CDR3 is TGTGCCACCGACATAGACAGGGGGCAGCCCTACGAGCAGTACTTC. It specifies CATDIDRGQPYEQYF.